The T cell receptor beta chain under discussion was sequenced for a study of blood T cell repertoires in COVID-19. Participants, roughly 18 to 89 years old, spanned fewer than 30 US areas. Which cohort a participant joined came from the clinical history participants gave. Original analysis: For nucleated cells, counts were estimated from reference gene primer amplification. Clones were sequenced by immunoSEQ multiplex PCR, and TCRdb holds only the in-frame ones, with some missing. The V and J calls and the clone size are those of that table, but D and trimming were determined from the DNA. The sample carries more than 150,000 clones, roughly 87% recorded once. Sequenced input: PBMCs or T cells enriched from blood (not recorded which). This receptor was obtained from a woman aged 30 to 39 who had recovered from COVID-19.

CDR3 loop: CASSPKDRGSYNEQFF. The CDR3 bases are TGCGCCAGCAGCCCGAAAGACAGGGGGTCCTACAATGAGCAGTTCTTC. The rearrangement uses TRBV4-3 and TRBJ2-1; 9 bases are a match to TRBD1. The CDR3 loop spans 16 amino acids. Looked up from germline, CDR1 is LGHNA and CDR2 is YSLEER. The V segment lost 4 bases and the J segment 1 base; nucleotides outside the gene matches: 5.